This TCR beta chain was sequenced for a study of CD8 T cells in Susac syndrome. Study-level points and caveats: Regarding the TCR sequencing and HLA analysis, the study admitted that a relatively small number of individuals were involved.

Random hexamers were used to reverse transcribe the RNA input (about 0.5 to 1 ug). Multiplex PCR with immunoSEQ amplified the TCR beta CDR3 across 54 Vbeta and 13 Jbeta. TCRdb reprocessed the immunoSEQ multiplex PCR reads via MiXCR and lists one record per CDR3 protein. The sample carries around 150,000 distinct CDR3 sequences, around 95% recorded once. With respect to this clonotype: The antigen remains undetermined.

Per germline, CDR1 LNHNV and CDR2 YYDKDF (reference sequence). This CDR3 contains 16 residues. Trimming left V 0 bases short and J 3 bases short, with 14 bases between. The genes are TRBV15 and TRBJ2-5; D gene ambiguous. Input material: CD4+ T cells from PBMCs. The TCR was taken from a human donor with multiple sclerosis. Here the CDR3 reads CATSRDRTAREETQYF. CDR3 DNA: TGTGCCACCAGCAGAGATCGAACAGCCAGAGAAGAGACCCAGTACTTC.